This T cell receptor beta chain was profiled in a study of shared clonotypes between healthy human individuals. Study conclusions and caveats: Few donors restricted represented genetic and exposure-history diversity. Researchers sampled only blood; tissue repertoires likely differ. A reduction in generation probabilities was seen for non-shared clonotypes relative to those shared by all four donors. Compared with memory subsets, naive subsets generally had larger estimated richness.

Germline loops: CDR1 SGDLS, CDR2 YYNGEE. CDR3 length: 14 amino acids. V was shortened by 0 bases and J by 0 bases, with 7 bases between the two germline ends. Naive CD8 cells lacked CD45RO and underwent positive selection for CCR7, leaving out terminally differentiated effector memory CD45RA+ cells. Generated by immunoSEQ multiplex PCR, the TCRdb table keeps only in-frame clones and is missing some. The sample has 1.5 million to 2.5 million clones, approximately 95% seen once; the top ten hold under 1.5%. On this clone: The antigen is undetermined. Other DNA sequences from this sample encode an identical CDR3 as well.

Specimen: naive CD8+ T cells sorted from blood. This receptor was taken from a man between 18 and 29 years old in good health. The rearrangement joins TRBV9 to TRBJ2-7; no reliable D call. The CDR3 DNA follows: TGTGCCAGCAGCGTAGGTCACAGCTCCTACGAGCAGTACTTC. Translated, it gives CASSVGHSSYEQYF.